These 18 T cell receptor beta chains originate from one sample sequenced in a study of blood T cell repertoires in COVID-19. Sequencing used immunoSEQ multiplex PCR; TCRdb keeps in-frame clones, though not all of them. The sample carries some 31,000 clones, less than 95% recorded once. What was sequenced was peripheral blood. These receptors originate from a man aged 70-80 years with active or convalescent COVID-19.

V is TRBV7-9 and J is TRBJ1-1; D not certain. Germline V gene sequence: CDR1 SEHNR, CDR2 FQNEAQ (reference sequence). The CDR3 contains 13 residues. V shed 5 bases and J shed 0 bases, with 7 bases lying between them. The CDR3 protein is CASSAQVNTEAFF. The CDR3 region has the DNA TGTGCCAGCAGCGCGCAGGTGAACACTGAAGCTTTCTTT.

This chain uses TRBV19 with TRBJ1-6; 10 bases match TRBD1. CDR1 and CDR2 from the germline V gene are LNHDA and SQIVND (reference sequence). The CDR3 length is 15 residues. Trimming took 7 bases from V and 6 from J; bases not matched to a gene: 6. CDR3 in DNA: TGTGCCAGTACCGGGACAGGGGCGTTTAATTCACCCCTCCACTTT. Translated, it gives CASTGTGAFNSPLHF.

DNA for the CDR3: TGCAGCGTGTCGACAGGTTCGGAGCAGCCCCAGCATTTT. Translated, it gives CSVSTGSEQPQHF. V is TRBV29-1 and J is TRBJ1-5; weak D call: TRBD1 (6 bases). Germline V lookup: CDR1 SQVTM, CDR2 ANQGSEA. The CDR3 contains 13 residues. V was pared by 6 bases and J by 7 bases, with 16 bases between. Complete variable domain (other parts from reference TRBV29-1 and TRBJ1-5): SAVISQKPSRDICQRGTSLTIQCQVDSQVTMMFWYRQQPGQSLTLIATANQGSEATYESGFVIDKFPISRPNLTFSTLTVSNMSPEDSSIYLCSVSTGSEQPQHFGDGTRLSIL.

The J gene is TRBJ2-7, the V gene TRBV10-3, with D possibly being TRBD2 (6 bases). The germline V gene encodes CDR1 ENHRY and CDR2 SYGVKD. V shed 0 bases and J shed 9 bases, with 12 bases lying between them. The CDR3 consists of 13 residues. In nucleotides, the CDR3 is TGTGCCATCAGTGAGTCTCGCTCGGAGGGGCAGTACTTC. Its translation is CAISESRSEGQYF.

V usage is TRBV4-2 and J usage is TRBJ2-6, with a tentative D call TRBD1 (5 bases). The CDR3 length is 15 residues. The V gene's germline CDR1 is LGHNA and CDR2 YNFKEQ. The V gene lost 4 bases and the J gene lost 3 bases, with 10 bases spanning the gap. CDR3: CASSPTVRGANVLTF. The CDR3 DNA is TGTGCCAGCAGCCCGACAGTCCGTGGGGCCAACGTCCTGACTTTC.

The V call is TRBV28, the J call TRBJ1-1, with TRBD1 as a possible D gene (6 bases). There are 12 residues in the CDR3. The V end was cut by 2 bases, the J end by 10 bases, with 11 bases between. In germline, CDR1 is MDHEN, CDR2 SYDVKM. The CDR3, as DNA: TGTGCCAGCAGTTTAGTGGGGGCTGCAGCTTTCTTT. It codes for CASSLVGAAAFF.

The V and J genes are TRBV18 and TRBJ1-1, with D maybe TRBD1 (5 bases). The germline gives CDR1 KGHSH, CDR2 LQKENI. The V end lost 4 bases, the J end lost 5 bases, and 8 bases lay between the germline ends. The CDR3 is 12 amino acids. CDR3 coding DNA: TGTGCCAGCTCACGCGGGGGGACTGAAGCTTTCTTT. Translating it yields CASSRGGTEAFF.

V is TRBV7-9 and J is TRBJ1-5; D is perhaps TRBD1 (5 bases). The CDR3 sequence is 14 residues long. V lost 1 base and J 7 bases, leaving 11 bases between the germline ends. The germline CDR1 and CDR2 sequences are SEHNR and FQNEAQ (reference sequence). The CDR3 loop is CASSLDGGIQPQHF. The CDR3 region has the DNA TGTGCCAGCAGCTTAGACGGGGGGATACAGCCCCAGCATTTT. Full variable domain (rest looked up from reference TRBV7-9 and TRBJ1-5): DTGVSQNPRHKITKRGQNVTFRCDPISEHNRLYWYRQTLGQGPEFLTYFQNEAQLEKSRLLSDRFSAERPKGSFSTLEIQRTEQGDSAMYLCASSLDGGIQPQHFGDGTRLSIL.

V is TRBV7-2 and J is TRBJ1-6, with D unresolved. The CDR3 length is 13 residues. Germline lookup yields CDR1 SGHTA and CDR2 FQGNSA. V gave up 1 base and J gave up 8 bases, with 6 bases separating them. CDR3 protein: CASSLEIDSPLHF. In DNA, the CDR3 is TGTGCCAGCAGCTTAGAAATCGATTCACCCCTCCACTTT.

This clone was seen only once. The rearrangement links TRBV5-4 to TRBJ2-1; 8 nucleotides line up with TRBD1. V dropped 0 bases and J dropped 5; count of bases not matched to a gene: 4. Germline CDR1 SGHNT, CDR2 YYREEE (reference sequence). The CDR3 loop spans 15 amino acids. CDR3 residues: CASSLGQGAHNEQFF. Written as DNA, the CDR3 is TGTGCCAGCAGCTTGGGGCAGGGGGCTCACAATGAGCAGTTCTTC.

The genes are TRBV6-2 or TRBV6-3 and TRBJ2-7, with TRBD1 matching over 10 bases. V lost 0 bases and J lost 13; bases outside the gene matches: 12. The CDR3 extends over 15 amino acids. Germline CDR1 MNHEY, CDR2 SVGEGT. In nucleotides, the CDR3 is TGTGCCAGCAGTTACTCGGGACAGGGGAAGGCGACCTACTACTTC. Amino acids: CASSYSGQGKATYYF.

This chain connects TRBV7-2 to TRBJ1-2; 7 nucleotides agree with TRBD1. Trimming removed 5 bases from V and 6 bases from J; junction bases left unmatched: 12. The CDR3 is 15 amino acids. The germline CDR1 and CDR2 sequences are SGHTA and FQGNSA. The CDR3 loop reads CASSVRGGQGHGYTF. In nucleotides, the CDR3 is TGTGCCAGCAGCGTTAGAGGGGGCCAGGGACATGGCTACACCTTC.

The genes are TRBV24-1 and TRBJ1-5; D call uncertain. CDR1 KGHDR and CDR2 SFDVKD come from the germline V gene. The length of the CDR3 is 17 residues. Trimming stripped 4 bases from V and 3 bases from J, with 18 bases between. Here the CDR3 DNA reads TGTGCCACCAGTGACCCGAGAAGAGGGCCGATCAATCAGCCCCAGCATTTT. Translating gives CATSDPRRGPINQPQHF.

The chain couples TRBV2 to TRBJ1-1, with 8 bases that match TRBD1. Trimming removed 5 bases from V and 4 bases from J; junction bases left unmatched: 6. CDR1 is SNHLY and CDR2 is FYNNEI in the germline V gene. The CDR3 totals 14 residues. Here the CDR3 reads CASSQLTGGTEAFF. The CDR3 DNA is TGTGCCAGCAGTCAATTAACAGGGGGCACTGAAGCTTTCTTT.

The V and J genes are TRBV4-1 and TRBJ1-1; TRBD1 agrees at 8 bases. The CDR3 runs to 19 residues. Germline values: CDR1 MGHRA, CDR2 YSYEKL. V lost 0 bases, J lost 1 base, and 13 bases stayed unmatched. The CDR3 protein is CASSQDRQGALLGNTEAFF. Here the CDR3 DNA reads TGCGCCAGCAGCCAAGATAGGCAGGGGGCACTCTTAGGGAACACTGAAGCTTTCTTT.

This clone was counted between two and nine times. This chain links TRBV7-9 with TRBJ1-2; 12 nucleotides match TRBD1. The trim removed 8 bases at V and 5 bases at J, leaving 9 bases unmatched. The CDR3 runs to 15 residues. From germline, CDR1 is SEHNR and CDR2 FQNEAQ (reference sequence). This CDR3 reads CASGGQGAGRYGYTF. In DNA form, the CDR3 reads TGTGCCAGCGGGGGACAGGGGGCCGGGAGATATGGCTACACCTTC.

The chain links TRBV9 to TRBJ1-6; possibly TRBD1 for D (6 bases). Germline lookup yields CDR1 SGDLS and CDR2 YYNGEE. The CDR3 contains 15 residues. Deletions cut 1 base from V and 8 bases from J, with 13 bases between. CDR3 loop: CASSVTSGVDSPLHF. The CDR3 DNA is TGTGCCAGCAGCGTAACTTCAGGGGTTGATTCACCCCTCCACTTT.

This clone came up once. This chain links TRBV6-5 with TRBJ1-5, with D perhaps matching TRBD1 (5 bases). The CDR3 loop spans 13 amino acids. V gave up 9 bases and J gave up 3 bases, with 12 bases separating them. Germline values: CDR1 MNHEY, CDR2 SVGAGI. CDR3 in DNA: TGTGCCAGTGGACAAGGAGTCAATCAGCCCCAGCATTTT. Translating it yields CASGQGVNQPQHF.